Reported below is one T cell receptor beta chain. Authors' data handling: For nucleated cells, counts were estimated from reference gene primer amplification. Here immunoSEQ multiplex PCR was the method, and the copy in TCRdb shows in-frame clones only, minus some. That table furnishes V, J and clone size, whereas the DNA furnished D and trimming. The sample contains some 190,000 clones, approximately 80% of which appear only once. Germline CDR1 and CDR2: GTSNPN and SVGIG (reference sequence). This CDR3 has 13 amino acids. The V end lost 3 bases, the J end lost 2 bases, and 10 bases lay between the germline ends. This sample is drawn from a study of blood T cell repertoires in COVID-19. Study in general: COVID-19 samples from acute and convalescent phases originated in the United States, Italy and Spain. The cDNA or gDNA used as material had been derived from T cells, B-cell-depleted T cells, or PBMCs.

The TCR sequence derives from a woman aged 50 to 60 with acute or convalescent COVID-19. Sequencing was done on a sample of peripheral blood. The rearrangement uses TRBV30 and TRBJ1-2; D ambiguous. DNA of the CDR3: TGTGCCTGGAGGCCCTCGGGAAACTATGGCTACACCTTC. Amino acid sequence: CAWRPSGNYGYTF.